These 17 T cell receptor beta chains came from one sample sequenced in a study of cytomegalovirus exposure and HLA in healthy donors. Sequenced by immunoSEQ multiplex PCR; TCRdb stores in-frame clones only, minus some. The sample lists over 200,000 clones, approximately 82% occurring once. Sequenced material: PBMCs. All receptors derive from a woman aged 18 to 35 in good health and CMV-seronegative.

The V call is TRBV29-1, the J call TRBJ1-2; D ambiguous. Germline V lookup: CDR1 SQVTM, CDR2 ANQGSEA. The length of the CDR3 is 13 residues. Trimming removed 7 bases at V and 4 bases at J, with 16 bases between. CDR3 nucleotide sequence: TGCAGCGGATCGGACGCAAATCGCTATGGCTACACCTTC. It translates to CSGSDANRYGYTF.

The chain combines TRBV9 with TRBJ2-3; 9 nucleotides agree with TRBD1. CDR1 is SGDLS and CDR2 is YYNGEE in the germline V gene. The CDR3 loop spans 16 amino acids. Trimming cost V 2 bases and J 5 bases; bases outside gene matches: 9. The CDR3 spells CASSVLTGGAVDTQYF. CDR3 coding DNA: TGTGCCAGCAGCGTCCTCACAGGGGGCGCGGTAGATACGCAGTATTTT.

V usage is TRBV4-1 and J usage is TRBJ1-1; D gene ambiguous. V dropped 4 bases and J dropped 3 bases, with 15 bases sitting between them. The germline V gene encodes CDR1 MGHRA and CDR2 YSYEKL. This CDR3 is built from 15 residues. The CDR3 reads CASSPSSARDTEAFF. In DNA, the CDR3 is TGCGCCAGCAGCCCGAGTTCGGCGAGGGACACTGAAGCTTTCTTT.

The rearrangement uses TRBV27 and TRBJ1-5; TRBD1 matches at 7 bases. Germline V gene sequence: CDR1 MNHEY, CDR2 SMNVEV (reference sequence). CDR3 length: 15 residues. J lost 4 bases, V lost 6 bases, and 9 bases had no gene match. The CDR3 is CASSPRTGTNQPQHF. The CDR3 coding sequence is TGTGCCAGCAGCCCTCGGACAGGTACTAATCAGCCCCAGCATTTT.

The chain couples TRBV2 to TRBJ2-1; D may be TRBD1 (6 bases). Trimming pared 6 bases from V and 8 bases from J, leaving 17 bases between. CDR3 length: 14 amino acids. Germline CDR1 SNHLY, CDR2 FYNNEI. The CDR3 region has the DNA TGTGCCAGCAGCCGGGACATCCCTTTTGATGAGCAGTTCTTC. It is translated as CASSRDIPFDEQFF.

The chain has TRBV6-1 and TRBJ2-1; the match to TRBD2 covers 8 bases. V shed 10 bases and J 7 bases; nucleotides not matched to a gene: 15. Looked up from germline, CDR1 is MNHNS and CDR2 is SASEGT. CDR3 length: 15 amino acids. CDR3 sequence reads: CATLHGASGSNEQFF. CDR3 in DNA: TGTGCCACCTTACATGGGGCTAGCGGGTCGAATGAGCAGTTCTTC.

The genes are TRBV6-5 and TRBJ2-3, with D possibly called TRBD1 or TRBD2 (6 bases each). V lost 6 bases and J lost 4, with 14 bases in between. Germline assignment: CDR1 MNHEY and CDR2 SVGAGI. The CDR3 length is 14 residues. The CDR3 loop is CASRWGAGADTQYF. The CDR3 nucleotides are TGTGCCAGCAGGTGGGGGGCTGGCGCAGATACGCAGTATTTT.

The rearrangement joins TRBV5-1 to TRBJ2-7; 11 nucleotides line up with TRBD2. CDR3 length: 15 residues. Germline CDR1 SGHRS, CDR2 YFSETQ. V lost 4 bases, J lost 0 bases, and 3 bases stayed unmatched. The CDR3 DNA reads as TGCGCCAGCAGCGCGCTAGCGGGGGGCTCCTACGAGCAGTACTTC. Protein: CASSALAGGSYEQYF.

This chain links TRBV19 with TRBJ2-3; D possibly uses TRBD1 or TRBD2 (7 bases each). Germline V CDR1 and CDR2: LNHDA, SQIVND (reference sequence). V shed 7 bases and J shed 4 bases, with 12 bases lying between them. The CDR3 is 13 amino acids. DNA for the CDR3: TGTGCCAGTACAGGGGGGGCATCAGATACGCAGTATTTT. It encodes CASTGGASDTQYF.

V gene TRBV4-1 combines with J gene TRBJ2-1, with TRBD2 identical over 14 bases. V shed 0 bases, J shed 7 bases, and the junction held 11 bases outside the gene matches. The length of the CDR3 is 19 residues. Germline lookup yields CDR1 MGHRA and CDR2 YSYEKL. CDR3 DNA sequence: TGCGCCAGCAGCCAAGAGACTAGCGGGGGGGCTGTAGGTAGGAATGAGCAGTTCTTC. It translates to CASSQETSGGAVGRNEQFF.

The chain combines TRBV18 with TRBJ1-5, with TRBD1 as a possible D gene (6 bases). V lost 8 bases to trimming and J lost 3 bases, with 14 bases between them. There are 14 residues in the CDR3. The germline CDR1 and CDR2 sequences are KGHSH and LQKENI. CDR3: CASAGAGPNQPQHF. The CDR3 DNA reads as TGTGCCAGCGCAGGGGCAGGACCCAATCAGCCCCAGCATTTT.

The chain employs TRBV6-6 and TRBJ2-5; a weak D match, TRBD2 (5 bases). Germline loops: CDR1 MNHNY, CDR2 SVGAGI (reference sequence). Trimming cost V 0 bases and J 1 base, with 9 bases left between them. The CDR3 loop spans 15 amino acids. The CDR3 nucleotides are TGTGCCAGCAGTTACTCAACTAGTAGCCAAGAGACCCAGTACTTC. This codes for CASSYSTSSQETQYF.

This clone came up a few times. This sequence joins TRBV11-3 and TRBJ2-3, with 8 positions matching TRBD2. Germline V gene data show CDR1 as SGHNT and CDR2 as YENEEA. The length of the CDR3 is 16 residues. Trimming removed 5 bases from V and 2 bases from J; junction bases left unmatched: 9. The CDR3 spells CASSLHSGGATDTQYF. CDR3 nucleotides: TGTGCCAGCAGCCTACACTCGGGGGGGGCCACAGATACGCAGTATTTT.

The chain is built from TRBV29-1 and TRBJ1-2; no reliable D call. Germline V gene sequence: CDR1 SQVTM, CDR2 ANQGSEA. The V end lost 2 bases, the J end lost 0 bases, and 1 base lay between the germline ends. The CDR3 consists of 11 residues. In DNA, the CDR3 is TGCAGCGTTGAATCTAACTATGGCTACACCTTC. Translating it yields CSVESNYGYTF.

In this sample, this clone turned up once. This rearrangement joins TRBV6-6 to TRBJ1-4; D is unclear. Germline CDR1 is MNHNY and CDR2 is SVGAGI (reference sequence). The ends were cut back, 2 bases at V and 3 bases at J, with 4 bases in the middle. This CDR3 is 13 amino acids long. The CDR3 region is CASSYRANEKLFF. In DNA, the CDR3 is TGTGCCAGCAGTTACAGGGCTAATGAAAAACTGTTTTTT.

The chain recombines TRBV19 with TRBJ2-1; 7 bases match TRBD1. Trimming removed 2 bases from V and 8 bases from J; junction bases left unmatched: 6. This CDR3 spans 14 amino acids. The germline V gene has CDR1 LNHDA and CDR2 SQIVND (reference sequence). The CDR3 coding sequence is TGTGCCAGTAGTATACAAGGGGGCTTCGATGAGCAGTTCTTC. Amino acids: CASSIQGGFDEQFF.

This rearrangement joins TRBV9 to TRBJ1-1; no reliable D call. The ends were cut back, 0 bases at V and 3 bases at J, with 6 bases in the middle. The germline V gene has CDR1 SGDLS and CDR2 YYNGEE. This CDR3 has 13 residues. CDR3 amino acids: CASSVVPDTEAFF. CDR3 sequence (DNA): TGTGCCAGCAGCGTAGTACCAGACACTGAAGCTTTCTTT.